The next 15 T cell receptor beta chains were all read from a single sample in a study of early T cells in non-severe SARS-CoV-2 infection. TCRdb analysed the 5' RACE reads with MiXCR anew, one entry per CDR3 protein. The sample contains roughly 56,000 distinct CDR3 sequences, roughly 12% of which appear only once. The sample taken for sequencing was whole blood. These receptors were obtained from an adult who was a healthcare worker with PCR-confirmed SARS-CoV-2 infection or an uninfected control (not recorded which).

This clonotype has only a few counts. The J gene is TRBJ2-1, the V gene TRBV4-1, with D possibly being TRBD2 (5 bases). Germline lookup yields CDR1 MGHRA and CDR2 YSYEKL. The CDR3 is 13 amino acids. The ends were cut back, 3 bases at V and 6 bases at J, with 9 bases in the middle. This CDR3 reads CASSQLLVNEQFF. The CDR3 nucleotides read TGCGCCAGCAGCCAGTTACTAGTCAATGAGCAGTTCTTC.

This clonotype was observed at least ten times. This chain links TRBV10-3 with TRBJ1-2, with D hard to call. The CDR3 spans 11 residues. Trimming took off 6 bases at V and 8 bases at J, with 10 bases between the two ends. Germline values: CDR1 ENHRY, CDR2 SYGVKD. DNA for the CDR3: TGTGCCATCAGCTCAGTGGCCGGCTACACCTTC. As protein: CAISSVAGYTF.

The chain employs TRBV19 and TRBJ2-2; possibly TRBD2 for D (7 bases). This CDR3 region has 15 residues. Trimming stripped 6 bases from V and 0 bases from J, with 11 bases between. CDR1 LNHDA and CDR2 SQIVND come from the germline V gene (reference sequence). CDR3: CASRSGTPNTGELFF. The CDR3 DNA follows: TGTGCCAGTAGGAGCGGGACACCGAACACCGGGGAGCTGTTTTTT.

This clonotype was seen a handful of times. This sequence joins TRBV29-1 and TRBJ2-3; D is undetermined. The germline CDR1 and CDR2 sequences are SQVTM and ANQGSEA. The CDR3 is 9 residues long. With 6 bases removed from V and 9 bases from J, the gap between germline ends came to 7 bases. This CDR3 is CSVGNTQYF. As DNA, the CDR3 is TGCAGCGTCGGTAACACGCAGTATTTT.

The CDR3 loop is CASSPQSAARNEQFF. The DNA for the CDR3 is TGTGCCAGCTCACCACAGTCGGCAGCGAGGAATGAGCAGTTCTTC. The V and J genes are TRBV18 and TRBJ2-1; no clear D. Germline values: CDR1 KGHSH, CDR2 LQKENI. Trimming removed 1 base at V and 7 bases at J, with 14 bases between. This CDR3 contains 15 residues. The full variable domain, with the rest looked up from reference TRBV18 and TRBJ2-1, is NAGVMQNPRHLVRRRGQEARLRCSPMKGHSHVYWYRQLPEEGLKFMVYLQKENIIDESGMPKERFSAEFPKEGPSILRIQQVVRGDSAAYFCASSPQSAARNEQFFGPGTRLTVL.

The CDR3 loop reads CASSLTPWNEQFF. As DNA, the CDR3 is TGCGCCAGCAGCTTGACTCCGTGGAATGAGCAGTTCTTC. The V gene is TRBV5-1, the J gene TRBJ2-1, with D unclear. Trimming took off 1 base at V and 7 bases at J, with 9 bases between the two ends. The CDR3 has 13 residues. The V gene's germline CDR1 is SGHRS and CDR2 YFSETQ.

This clonotype was detected a few times. The V and J genes are TRBV23-1 and TRBJ1-4; D possibly corresponds to TRBD1 (6 bases). TRBV23-1 is an open reading frame, and its role is uncertain. CDR3 length: 13 amino acids. Trimming cost V 3 bases and J 16 bases, with 18 bases left between them. The CDR3 loop is CASSHLTLRGEFF. The CDR3 coding sequence is TGCGCCAGCAGTCACCTCACCCTCAGGGGCGAGTTTTTT.

This clonotype was observed at least ten times. The chain recombines TRBV4-3 with TRBJ2-5, with 9 bases identical to TRBD1. The CDR3 has 17 amino acids. The ends lost 3 bases at V and 0 bases at J; junction bases unmatched: 8. The germline V gene has CDR1 LGHNA and CDR2 YSLEER. CDR3 in amino acids: CASSHVPGTGYQETQYF. The CDR3 nucleotides read TGCGCCAGCAGCCACGTACCCGGGACAGGGTACCAAGAGACCCAGTACTTC.

This chain links TRBV7-3 with TRBJ2-7; the match to TRBD1 covers 9 bases. Looked up from germline, CDR1 is SGHTA and CDR2 is FQGTGA. Trimming at V came to 0 bases and at J to 5 bases, leaving 8 bases not matched to a gene. The CDR3 contains 16 residues. CDR3 residues: CASSLTGVGTGHEQYF. The CDR3 region has the DNA TGTGCCAGCAGCTTAACGGGCGTTGGGACAGGGCACGAGCAGTACTTC.

This clonotype was recorded at least ten times. V is TRBV5-4 and J is TRBJ2-7; the D is unclear. V gave up 3 bases and J gave up 2 bases, with 15 bases separating them. Germline lookup yields CDR1 SGHNT and CDR2 YYREEE (reference sequence). This CDR3 is built from 15 residues. The CDR3, as DNA: TGTGCCAGCAGCTCCCGAGGTGACCCTGCCTACGAGCAGTACTTC. Its translation: CASSSRGDPAYEQYF.

This chain links TRBV27 with TRBJ2-4; 9 nucleotides agree with TRBD2. Germline V gives CDR1 MNHEY, CDR2 SMNVEV (reference sequence). The CDR3 covers 19 residues. Germline trimming cut 5 bases from V and 2 bases from J; bases unmatched to any gene: 16. In DNA form, the CDR3 reads TGTGCCAGCAGTCCCCCGTTCTTGTTAGCGGGAGCGACCAAAAACATTCAGTACTTC. Its translation is CASSPPFLLAGATKNIQYF.

In this sample, this clonotype turned up many times. This chain links TRBV19 with TRBJ1-2; 7 bases fit TRBD1. Per the germline V gene, CDR1 is LNHDA and CDR2 is SQIVND (reference sequence). J was trimmed by 4 bases and V by 6 bases; bases with no gene match: 8. The CDR3 covers 14 residues. CDR3 nucleotide sequence: TGTGCCAGTAGCAAAGACAGGGAACGCTATGGCTACACCTTC. Protein product: CASSKDRERYGYTF. Variable domain in full (rest from reference TRBV19 and TRBJ1-2): DGGITQSPKYLFRKEGQNVTLSCEQNLNHDAMYWYRQDPGQGLRLIYYSQIVNDFQKGDIAEGYSVSREKKESFPLTVTSAQKNPTAFYLCASSKDRERYGYTFGSGTRLTVV.

The V gene is TRBV7-9, the J gene TRBJ2-1; D possibly corresponds to TRBD2 (5 bases). V was pared by 3 bases and J by 0 bases, with 9 bases between. Germline-derived CDR1 and CDR2 are SEHNR and FQNEAQ (reference sequence). The CDR3 has 15 residues. CDR3 nucleotide sequence: TGTGCCAGCAGCTTGCGGGCTACCTCCTACAATGAGCAGTTCTTC. The encoded protein is CASSLRATSYNEQFF. Drawing the rest from reference TRBV7-9 and TRBJ2-1, the complete variable domain is DTGVSQNPRHKITKRGQNVTFRCDPISEHNRLYWYRQTLGQGPEFLTYFQNEAQLEKSRLLSDRFSAERPKGSFSTLEIQRTEQGDSAMYLCASSLRATSYNEQFFGPGTRLTVL.

V and J are TRBV7-6 and TRBJ2-3; D is undetermined. V lost 1 base to trimming and J lost 1 base, with 12 bases between them. The CDR3 loop spans 16 amino acids. CDR1 and CDR2 (germline): SGHVS, FNYEAQ. CDR3 nucleotides: TGTGCCAGCAGCTTAGGTGGCAGCCTTGGCACAGATACGCAGTATTTT. Its translation: CASSLGGSLGTDTQYF.

There are a few counts of this clonotype. V usage is TRBV7-6 and J usage is TRBJ2-7; 9 nucleotides align to TRBD1. V lost 4 bases to trimming and J lost 2 bases; unmatched junction nucleotides: 9. The CDR3 loop spans 16 amino acids. Germline assignment: CDR1 SGHVS and CDR2 FNYEAQ. The CDR3 region has the DNA TGTGCCAGCAGCTCCATGCGGGGACAGGGCCCCTACGAGCAGTACTTC. Protein product: CASSSMRGQGPYEQYF.